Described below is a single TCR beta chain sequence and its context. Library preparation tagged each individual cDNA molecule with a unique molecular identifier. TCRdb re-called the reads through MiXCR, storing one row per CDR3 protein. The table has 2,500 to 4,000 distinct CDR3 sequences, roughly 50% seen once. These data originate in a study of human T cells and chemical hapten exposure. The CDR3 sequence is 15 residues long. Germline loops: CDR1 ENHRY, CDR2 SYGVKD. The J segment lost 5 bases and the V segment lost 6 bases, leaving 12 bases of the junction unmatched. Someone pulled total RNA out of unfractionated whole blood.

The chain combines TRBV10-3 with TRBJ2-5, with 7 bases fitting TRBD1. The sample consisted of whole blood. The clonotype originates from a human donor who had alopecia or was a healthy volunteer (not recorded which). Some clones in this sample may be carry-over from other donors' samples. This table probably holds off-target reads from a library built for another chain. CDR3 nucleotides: TGTGCCATCAGCGACTCGGGAAGCAGGGGGGAGACCCAGTACTTC. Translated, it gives CAISDSGSRGETQYF.